This T cell receptor (beta chain) was identified during a study of control samples from healthy donors and cancer patients. Germline V lookup: CDR1 SGHRS, CDR2 YFSETQ. The CDR3 extends over 14 amino acids. Deletions cut 0 bases from V and 8 bases from J, with 11 bases between. The repertoire was sequenced with immunoSEQ multiplex PCR; TCRdb's copy has only in-frame clones and lacks some. The sample has about 120,000 clones, just over 90% seen once; the top ten hold less than 9%. A remark on this clone: Other DNA sequences in the same sample also yield this CDR3.

The TCR comes from a woman in her late teens or twenties in good health. J is TRBJ1-4 and V is TRBV5-1; D is unclear. Material for sequencing was blood. The chain's CDR3 is CASSLAGQGEKLFF. The CDR3 nucleotides read TGCGCCAGCAGCTTGGCCGGGCAAGGAGAAAAACTGTTTTTT.